This T cell receptor beta chain was sequenced during a study of cytomegalovirus exposure and HLA in healthy donors. Per germline, CDR1 SGHVS and CDR2 FNYEAQ. This CDR3 contains 16 residues. The trim removed 5 bases at V and 0 bases at J, leaving 6 bases unmatched. Vbeta (60) and Jbeta (13) primers were used in the PCR. TCRdb's copy holds only in-frame clones and misses some; the assay was immunoSEQ multiplex PCR. This sample's table reports around 63,000 clones. This chain uses TRBV7-6 with TRBJ1-5, with TRBD1 matching over 8 bases. The TCR originated in a woman aged 30 to 39 in good health and CMV-seronegative. Sequenced input: PBMCs. CDR3 bases: TGTGCCAGCAGCACCGGACAGGGTGATAGCAATCAGCCCCAGCATTTT. Translation gives CASSTGQGDSNQPQHF.